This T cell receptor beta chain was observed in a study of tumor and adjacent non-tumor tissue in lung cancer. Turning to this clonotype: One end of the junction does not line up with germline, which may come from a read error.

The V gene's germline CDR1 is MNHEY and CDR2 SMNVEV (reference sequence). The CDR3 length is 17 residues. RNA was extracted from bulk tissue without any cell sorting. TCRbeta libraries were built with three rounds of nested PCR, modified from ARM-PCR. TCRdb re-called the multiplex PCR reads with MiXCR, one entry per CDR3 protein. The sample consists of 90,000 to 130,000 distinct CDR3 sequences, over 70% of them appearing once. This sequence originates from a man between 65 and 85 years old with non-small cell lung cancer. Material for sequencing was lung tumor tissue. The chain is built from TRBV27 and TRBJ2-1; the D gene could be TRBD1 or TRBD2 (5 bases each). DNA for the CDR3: TGTGCCATCAGTTTACTCCGGAGAGGGGTTTCCTACAATGAGCAGTTCTTC. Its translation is CAISLLRRGVSYNEQFF.